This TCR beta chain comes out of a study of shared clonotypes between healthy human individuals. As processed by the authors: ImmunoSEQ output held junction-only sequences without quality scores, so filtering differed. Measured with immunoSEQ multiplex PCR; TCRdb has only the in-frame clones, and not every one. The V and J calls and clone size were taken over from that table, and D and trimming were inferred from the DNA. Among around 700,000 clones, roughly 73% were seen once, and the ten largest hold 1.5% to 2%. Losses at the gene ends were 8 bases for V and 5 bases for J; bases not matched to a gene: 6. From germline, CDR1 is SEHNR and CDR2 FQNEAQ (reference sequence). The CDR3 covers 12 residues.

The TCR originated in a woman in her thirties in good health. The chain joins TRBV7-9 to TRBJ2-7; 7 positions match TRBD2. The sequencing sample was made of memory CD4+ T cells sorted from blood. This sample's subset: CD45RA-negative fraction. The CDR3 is CASRGEDHEQYF. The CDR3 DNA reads TGTGCCAGCCGGGGGGAGGACCACGAGCAGTACTTC.